This T cell receptor beta chain was sequenced during a study of blood T cell repertoires in COVID-19. Study at large: Samples of COVID-19 (acute and convalescent) were obtained from the United States, Italy and Spain. T cells, B-cell-depleted T cells, or PBMCs supplied cDNA or gDNA.

As originally analysed: Reference gene primer amplification in the assay estimated nucleated cell counts. Sequencing used immunoSEQ multiplex PCR; TCRdb keeps in-frame clones, though not all of them. That table furnishes V, J and clone size, whereas the DNA furnished D and trimming. The sample lists some 350,000 clones; about 90% were seen once. Seattle enrolled patients during active infection and tracked them longitudinally. Specimen: peripheral blood. The source of this sequence is a woman in her 70s with COVID-19, enrolled during active disease.

The CDR3 nucleotides read TGTGCCAGCAGCCCAAGGACTAGCGGGGGCGACAATGAGCAGTTCTTC. Amino acids: CASSPRTSGGDNEQFF. This chain links TRBV9 with TRBJ2-1; 13 bases match TRBD2. Germline lookup yields CDR1 SGDLS and CDR2 YYNGEE. V was pared by 4 bases and J by 5 bases, with 6 bases of the junction left unmatched. The CDR3 sequence is 16 residues long. Full variable domain (rest looked up from reference TRBV9 and TRBJ2-1): DSGVTQTPKHLITATGQRVTLRCSPRSGDLSVYWYQQSLDQGLQFLIQYYNGEERAKGNILERFSAQQFPDLHSELNLSSLELGDSALYFCASSPRTSGGDNEQFFGPGTRLTVL.